This entry is about one TCR beta chain. The antigen remains unidentified. J was trimmed by 11 bases and V by 5 bases; bases with no gene match: 10. The length of the CDR3 is 13 residues. Per germline, CDR1 SGHTA and CDR2 FQGTGA. This specimen comes from a study of OX40 agonist ivuxolimab in advanced cancers. Turning to the study itself: Patients received ivuxolimab, an intravenous treatment, every 2 weeks at 0.01 to 10 mg/kg.

Findings and caveats of the study: Partial responders at 0.1-3.0 mg/kg had among the lowest clonal expansion. By week 6 at 0.1 to 3.0 mg/kg, blood CD4+ and CD8+ T cells had expanded clonally. Also showing low normalized T-cell clonal expansion were some of the nonresponders.

TCRdb's copy holds only in-frame clones and misses some; the assay was immunoSEQ multiplex PCR. Of about 54,000 clones in the sample, around 89% were seen once. This clonotype originated in an adult with an advanced solid tumor such as melanoma, head and neck, liver or kidney cancer. The source was CD4+ or CD8+ T cells sorted from blood, collected in a trial of the OX40 agonist ivuxolimab. This sequence joins TRBV7-3 and TRBJ1-1, with 8 bases lining up with TRBD1. CDR3 in amino acids: CASSPRAGGAAFF. CDR3 nucleotides: TGTGCCAGCAGCCCAAGAGCAGGGGGCGCCGCTTTCTTT.